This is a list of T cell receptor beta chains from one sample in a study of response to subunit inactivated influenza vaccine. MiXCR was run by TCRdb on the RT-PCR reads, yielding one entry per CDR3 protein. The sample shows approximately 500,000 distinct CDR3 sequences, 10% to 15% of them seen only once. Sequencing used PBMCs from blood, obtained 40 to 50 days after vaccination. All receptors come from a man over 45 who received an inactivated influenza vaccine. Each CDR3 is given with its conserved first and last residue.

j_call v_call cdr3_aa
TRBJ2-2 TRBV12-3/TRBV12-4 CASSIALGNTGELFF
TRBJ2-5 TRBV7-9 CASTGRDPETQYF
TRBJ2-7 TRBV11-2 CASSLETYEQYF
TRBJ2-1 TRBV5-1 CASTPRSGEYRDEQFF
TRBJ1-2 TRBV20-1 CSAGGNYGYTF
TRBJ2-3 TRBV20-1 CSVPGLADLQGDTQYF
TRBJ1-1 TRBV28 CASSFWRWSTEAFF
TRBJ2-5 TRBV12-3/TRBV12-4 CASSFYLPGQETQYF
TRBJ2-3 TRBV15 CATSRDQGLLLGADTQYF
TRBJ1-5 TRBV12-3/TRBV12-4 CASSTGTRVSNQPQHF
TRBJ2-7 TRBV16 CASSQGRITLEQYF
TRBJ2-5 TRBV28 CASSPMPTTGRETQYF
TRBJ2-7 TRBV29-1 CSVTRTGPFEQYF
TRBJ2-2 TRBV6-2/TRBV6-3 CASSYLAGFNTGELFF
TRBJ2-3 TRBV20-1 CSAPGLDTQYF
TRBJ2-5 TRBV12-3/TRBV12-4 CASSSPRWGAKETQYF
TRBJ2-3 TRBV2 CASKGQPTDTQYF
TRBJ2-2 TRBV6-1 CATSPSGIPGELFF